The rows below give T cell receptor beta chains drawn from one sample of a study of blood T cell repertoires in COVID-19. Some clones are missing from TCRdb's copy, which holds only in-frame ones; the method was immunoSEQ multiplex PCR. This table holds about 47,000 clones, 68% found once. Sample: peripheral blood. The origin of the receptors is a woman in her sixties or seventies with acute or convalescent COVID-19. Both conserved end residues are part of each CDR3. A D gene is named only where the DNA matches it firmly. Only some rows state a clone size, as once, few, many or a class for expanded clones.

D gene: -; V gene: TRBV7-3; clone size: -; J gene: TRBJ1-3; CDR3 protein: CASSLGAGETIYF; CDR3 DNA: TGTGCCAGCAGCTTAGGGGCAGGGGAGACCATATATTTT
D gene: -; V gene: TRBV6-2/TRBV6-3; clone size: -; J gene: TRBJ2-7; CDR3 protein: CASSYSIGGYEQYF; CDR3 DNA: TGTGCCAGCAGTTACTCGATAGGGGGCTACGAGCAGTACTTC
D gene: -; V gene: TRBV24-1; clone size: -; J gene: TRBJ2-4; CDR3 protein: CATGVAVGKNIQYF; CDR3 DNA: TGTGCCACCGGCGTTGCGGTGGGCAAAAACATTCAGTACTTC
D gene: TRBD1; V gene: TRBV27; clone size: once; J gene: TRBJ2-6; CDR3 protein: CASGGDRVSFGANVLTF; CDR3 DNA: TGTGCCAGCGGAGGGGACAGGGTTAGTTTTGGGGCCAACGTCCTGACTTTC
D gene: -; V gene: TRBV5-4; clone size: -; J gene: TRBJ2-6; CDR3 protein: CASSLAGRGAGANVLTF; CDR3 DNA: TGTGCCAGCAGCTTGGCGGGCAGGGGAGCTGGGGCCAACGTCCTGACTTTC
D gene: -; V gene: TRBV7-9; clone size: -; J gene: TRBJ2-7; CDR3 protein: CASSLVGRGGEQYF; CDR3 DNA: TGTGCCAGCAGCTTAGTGGGCAGGGGTGGCGAGCAGTACTTC
D gene: TRBD1; V gene: TRBV3-1/TRBV3-2; clone size: -; J gene: TRBJ2-2; CDR3 protein: CASSHGQGTGELFF; CDR3 DNA: TGTGCCAGCAGCCATGGACAGGGGACCGGGGAGCTGTTTTTT
D gene: -; V gene: TRBV2; clone size: -; J gene: TRBJ2-2; CDR3 protein: CASSESGAGLAGELFF; CDR3 DNA: TGTGCCAGCAGTGAATCCGGGGCGGGGTTGGCCGGGGAGCTGTTTTTT
D gene: -; V gene: TRBV18; clone size: -; J gene: TRBJ2-3; CDR3 protein: CASSPGLTDTQYF; CDR3 DNA: TGTGCCAGCTCACCAGGGCTAACAGATACGCAGTATTTT
D gene: -; V gene: TRBV2; clone size: few; J gene: TRBJ2-3; CDR3 protein: CASRTAGPSQYF; CDR3 DNA: TGTGCCAGCAGGACGGCGGGTCCCTCGCAGTATTTT
D gene: TRBD2; V gene: TRBV9; clone size: -; J gene: TRBJ2-1; CDR3 protein: CASSVGVRGGHNNEQFF; CDR3 DNA: TGTGCCAGCAGCGTAGGTGTCCGGGGGGGGCACAACAATGAGCAGTTCTTC
D gene: -; V gene: TRBV5-5; clone size: -; J gene: TRBJ2-5; CDR3 protein: CASSWTNRGETQYF; CDR3 DNA: TGTGCCAGCAGCTGGACTAACAGGGGAGAGACCCAGTACTTC
D gene: -; V gene: TRBV7-2; clone size: -; J gene: TRBJ1-4; CDR3 protein: CASSLGAEGKLFF; CDR3 DNA: TGTGCCAGCAGCTTAGGGGCCGAGGGAAAACTGTTTTTT
D gene: TRBD2; V gene: TRBV7-3; clone size: -; J gene: TRBJ2-2; CDR3 protein: CASSLKGLENTGELFF; CDR3 DNA: TGTGCCAGCAGCCTAAAGGGACTAGAGAACACCGGGGAGCTGTTTTTT
D gene: -; V gene: TRBV18; clone size: -; J gene: TRBJ1-6; CDR3 protein: CASSLTGRALRALHF; CDR3 DNA: TGTGCCAGCTCCCTCACAGGACGTGCGCTTAGGGCCCTCCACTTT
D gene: TRBD1; V gene: TRBV18; clone size: -; J gene: TRBJ1-6; CDR3 protein: CASSDRDRGLLNSPLHF; CDR3 DNA: TGTGCCAGCTCAGACCGGGACAGGGGGCTCTTAAATTCACCCCTCCACTTT
D gene: -; V gene: TRBV7-8; clone size: -; J gene: TRBJ1-3; CDR3 protein: CASSHSTSSGNTIYF; CDR3 DNA: TGTGCCAGCAGCCACAGCACAAGCTCTGGAAACACCATATATTTT
D gene: TRBD2; V gene: TRBV29-1; clone size: -; J gene: TRBJ2-5; CDR3 protein: CSERLAGETQYF; CDR3 DNA: TGCAGCGAGCGACTAGCGGGAGAGACCCAGTACTTC
D gene: TRBD1; V gene: TRBV18; clone size: -; J gene: TRBJ1-3; CDR3 protein: CASSRTGAQGNTIYF; CDR3 DNA: TGTGCCAGCTCACGTACAGGGGCCCAGGGAAACACCATATATTTT
D gene: -; V gene: TRBV24-1; clone size: -; J gene: TRBJ2-3; CDR3 protein: CATSDFAGTDTQYF; CDR3 DNA: TGTGCCACCAGTGATTTTGCCGGGACAGATACGCAGTATTTT
D gene: -; V gene: TRBV5-1; clone size: -; J gene: TRBJ2-7; CDR3 protein: CASSIGVTYEQYF; CDR3 DNA: TGCGCCAGCAGTATAGGGGTAACCTACGAGCAGTACTTC
D gene: -; V gene: TRBV14; clone size: few; J gene: TRBJ1-1; CDR3 protein: CASSPLYSTEAFF; CDR3 DNA: TGTGCCAGCAGCCCATTATATAGCACTGAAGCTTTCTTT
D gene: TRBD1; V gene: TRBV9; clone size: -; J gene: TRBJ2-2; CDR3 protein: CASSRTDRVVTGELFF; CDR3 DNA: TGTGCCAGCAGCAGAACCGACAGGGTTGTCACCGGGGAGCTGTTTTTT
D gene: TRBD2; V gene: TRBV9; clone size: -; J gene: TRBJ2-2; CDR3 protein: CASMSGVNTGELFF; CDR3 DNA: TGTGCCAGCATGAGCGGGGTGAACACCGGGGAGCTGTTTTTT
D gene: TRBD2; V gene: TRBV19; clone size: -; J gene: TRBJ2-1; CDR3 protein: CASPPGTSGRVDEQFF; CDR3 DNA: TGTGCCAGCCCACCCGGGACTAGCGGGAGGGTCGATGAGCAGTTCTTC
D gene: TRBD1; V gene: TRBV18; clone size: -; J gene: TRBJ1-5; CDR3 protein: CASSPRDSNQPQHF; CDR3 DNA: TGTGCCAGCTCACCCAGGGACAGTAATCAGCCCCAGCATTTT
D gene: TRBD1; V gene: TRBV28; clone size: -; J gene: TRBJ1-4; CDR3 protein: CASSAYDRDSEKLFF; CDR3 DNA: TGTGCCAGCAGTGCCTACGACAGGGATAGTGAAAAACTGTTTTTT
D gene: -; V gene: TRBV9; clone size: -; J gene: TRBJ2-5; CDR3 protein: CASSRQTGGFYSQYF; CDR3 DNA: TGTGCCAGCAGCAGACAAACAGGTGGCTTTTATTCCCAGTACTTC
D gene: TRBD1; V gene: TRBV2; clone size: medium-sized; J gene: TRBJ2-7; CDR3 protein: CASSGQTGTSYEQYF; CDR3 DNA: TGTGCCAGCAGTGGACAGACAGGGACATCCTACGAGCAGTACTTC
D gene: TRBD2; V gene: TRBV9; clone size: -; J gene: TRBJ2-1; CDR3 protein: CASSQVLAGYNEQFF; CDR3 DNA: TGTGCCAGCAGCCAAGTGCTAGCGGGCTACAATGAGCAGTTCTTC
D gene: TRBD1; V gene: TRBV28; clone size: -; J gene: TRBJ1-6; CDR3 protein: CASSLLGDSNNSPLHF; CDR3 DNA: TGTGCCAGCAGTTTATTGGGGGACAGCAATAATTCACCCCTCCACTTT
D gene: -; V gene: TRBV5-8; clone size: -; J gene: TRBJ1-2; CDR3 protein: CASSLGAGGLYGYTF; CDR3 DNA: TGTGCCAGCAGCTTGGGAGCGGGGGGGCTCTATGGCTACACCTTC
D gene: -; V gene: TRBV28; clone size: -; J gene: TRBJ2-3; CDR3 protein: CASSLGGDTQYF; CDR3 DNA: TGTGCCAGCAGCCTCGGGGGAGATACGCAGTATTTT
D gene: TRBD1; V gene: TRBV7-3; clone size: -; J gene: TRBJ1-1; CDR3 protein: CASSKQGANTEAFF; CDR3 DNA: TGTGCCAGCAGCAAACAGGGGGCGAACACTGAAGCTTTCTTT
D gene: -; V gene: TRBV24-1; clone size: -; J gene: TRBJ2-3; CDR3 protein: CATRGTPITDTQYF; CDR3 DNA: TGTGCCACCAGAGGGACTCCGATCACAGATACGCAGTATTTT
D gene: TRBD1; V gene: TRBV24-1; clone size: few; J gene: TRBJ1-5; CDR3 protein: CATSEGQGRFNGNQPQHF; CDR3 DNA: TGTGCCACCAGCGAGGGACAGGGGAGGTTCAACGGCAATCAGCCCCAGCATTTT
D gene: TRBD2; V gene: TRBV2; clone size: -; J gene: TRBJ2-3; CDR3 protein: CASSEALSGGADTQYF; CDR3 DNA: TGTGCCAGCAGTGAAGCGCTTAGCGGGGGTGCAGATACGCAGTATTTT
D gene: TRBD1; V gene: TRBV6-5; clone size: -; J gene: TRBJ2-7; CDR3 protein: CATTGQLNEQYF; CDR3 DNA: TGTGCCACGACGGGACAGCTAAACGAGCAGTACTTC
D gene: TRBD2; V gene: TRBV7-8; clone size: -; J gene: TRBJ2-2; CDR3 protein: CASSLAGRGTGELFF; CDR3 DNA: TGTGCCAGCAGCTTAGCCGGGAGGGGAACCGGGGAGCTGTTTTTT
D gene: TRBD2; V gene: TRBV7-3; clone size: few; J gene: TRBJ2-1; CDR3 protein: CASSLNPGLAYNEQFF; CDR3 DNA: TGTGCCAGCAGCTTAAACCCGGGACTAGCGTACAATGAGCAGTTCTTC
D gene: TRBD2; V gene: TRBV14; clone size: -; J gene: TRBJ2-3; CDR3 protein: CASSQDAGLAGLTDTQYF; CDR3 DNA: TGTGCCAGCAGCCAAGATGCAGGACTAGCGGGTCTCACAGATACGCAGTATTTT